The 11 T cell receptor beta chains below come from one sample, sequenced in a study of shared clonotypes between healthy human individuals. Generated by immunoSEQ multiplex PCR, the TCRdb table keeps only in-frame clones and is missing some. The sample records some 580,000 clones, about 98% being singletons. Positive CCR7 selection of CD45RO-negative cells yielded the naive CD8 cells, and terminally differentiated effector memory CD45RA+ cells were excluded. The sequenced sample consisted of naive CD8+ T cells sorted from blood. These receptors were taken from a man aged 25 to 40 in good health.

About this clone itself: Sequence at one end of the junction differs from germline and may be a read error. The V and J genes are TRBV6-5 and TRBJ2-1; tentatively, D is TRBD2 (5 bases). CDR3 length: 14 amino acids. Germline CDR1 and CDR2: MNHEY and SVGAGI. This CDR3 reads CASSQSGSFNEQFF. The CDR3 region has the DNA TGTGCCAGCAGCCAGAGCGGTTCCTTCAATGAGCAGTTCTTC.

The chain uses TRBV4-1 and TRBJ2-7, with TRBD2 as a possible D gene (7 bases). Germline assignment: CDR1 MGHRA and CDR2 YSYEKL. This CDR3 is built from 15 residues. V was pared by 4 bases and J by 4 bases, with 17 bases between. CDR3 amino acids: CASSPRGTNQYEQYF. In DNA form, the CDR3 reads TGCGCCAGCAGCCCAAGGGGGACTAACCAATACGAGCAGTACTTC.

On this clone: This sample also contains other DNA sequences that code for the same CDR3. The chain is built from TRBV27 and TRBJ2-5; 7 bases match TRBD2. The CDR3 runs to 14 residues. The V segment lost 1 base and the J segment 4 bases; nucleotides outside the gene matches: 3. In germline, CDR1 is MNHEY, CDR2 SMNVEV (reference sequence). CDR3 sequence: CASSLLGGGETQYF. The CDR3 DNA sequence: TGTGCCAGCAGTTTATTGGGGGGGGGAGAGACCCAGTACTTC.

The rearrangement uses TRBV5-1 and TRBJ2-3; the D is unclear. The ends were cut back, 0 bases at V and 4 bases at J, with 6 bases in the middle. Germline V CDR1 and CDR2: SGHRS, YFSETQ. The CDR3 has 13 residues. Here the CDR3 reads CASSLALPDTQYF. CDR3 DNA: TGCGCCAGCAGCTTGGCTCTACCAGATACGCAGTATTTT.

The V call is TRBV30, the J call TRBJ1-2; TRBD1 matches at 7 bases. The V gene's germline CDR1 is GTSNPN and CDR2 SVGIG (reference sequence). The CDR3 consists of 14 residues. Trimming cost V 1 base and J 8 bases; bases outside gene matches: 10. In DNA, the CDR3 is TGTGCCTGGAGTGCCCTAAGACAGGGAGCAGGCTACACCTTC. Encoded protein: CAWSALRQGAGYTF.

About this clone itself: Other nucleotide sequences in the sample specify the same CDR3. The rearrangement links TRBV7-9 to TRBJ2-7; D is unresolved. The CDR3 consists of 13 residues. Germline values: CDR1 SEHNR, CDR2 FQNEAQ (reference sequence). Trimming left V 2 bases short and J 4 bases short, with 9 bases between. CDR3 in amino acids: CASSLLGGYEQYF. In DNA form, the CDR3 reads TGTGCCAGCAGCTTATTGGGCGGATACGAGCAGTACTTC.

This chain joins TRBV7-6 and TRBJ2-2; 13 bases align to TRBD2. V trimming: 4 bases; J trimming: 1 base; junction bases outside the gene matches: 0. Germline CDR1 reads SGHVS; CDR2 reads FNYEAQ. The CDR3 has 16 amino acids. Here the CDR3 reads CASSWTSGRNTGELFF. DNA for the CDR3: TGTGCCAGCAGCTGGACTAGCGGGAGGAACACCGGGGAGCTGTTTTTT.

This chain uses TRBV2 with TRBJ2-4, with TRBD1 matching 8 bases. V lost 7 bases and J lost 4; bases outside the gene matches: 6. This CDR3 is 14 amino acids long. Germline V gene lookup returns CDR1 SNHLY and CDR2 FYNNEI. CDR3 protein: CASTLGTGKNIQYF. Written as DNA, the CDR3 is TGTGCCAGCACTCTCGGGACAGGAAAAAACATTCAGTACTTC.

CDR3 in amino acids: CASSLAWGLSYEQYF. The CDR3 DNA reads TGCGCCAGCAGCTTGGCCTGGGGATTATCCTACGAGCAGTACTTC. The chain couples TRBV5-1 to TRBJ2-7, with D unclear. Germline CDR1 is SGHRS and CDR2 is YFSETQ. V gave up 0 bases and J gave up 1 base, with 11 bases separating them. The CDR3 is 15 residues long.

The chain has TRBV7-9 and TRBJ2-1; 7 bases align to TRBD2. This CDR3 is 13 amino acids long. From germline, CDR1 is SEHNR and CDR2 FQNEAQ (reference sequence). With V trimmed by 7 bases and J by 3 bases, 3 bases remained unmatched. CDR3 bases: TGTGCCAGCACTTCGGGAGGCTACAATGAGCAGTTCTTC. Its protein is CASTSGGYNEQFF.

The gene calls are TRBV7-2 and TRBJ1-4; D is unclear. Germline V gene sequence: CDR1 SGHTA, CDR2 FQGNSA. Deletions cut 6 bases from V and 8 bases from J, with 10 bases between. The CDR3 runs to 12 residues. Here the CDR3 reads CASRVDGEKLFF. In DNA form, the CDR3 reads TGTGCCAGCAGGGTAGACGGGGAAAAACTGTTTTTT.